The 3 T cell receptor beta chains listed next were all sequenced from one sample in a study of T-cell reconstitution after alpha-beta-depleted transplantation in children. Unique molecular identifiers were incorporated during preparation of the TCRbeta library. TCRdb used MiXCR to reprocess the PCR reads, holding one entry per CDR3 protein. This sample has roughly 200,000 distinct CDR3 sequences; approximately 7% occur once, and the top ten carry 5.5%. The sample here was PBMCs, taken before TCRalphabeta/CD19-depleted stem cell transplant. The receptor source for this set is a boy younger than 10 with acute lymphoblastic leukemia, due to receive a stem cell transplant.

This clonotype has ten or more counts. The rearrangement links TRBV29-1 to TRBJ2-3, with D unresolved. The germline V gene encodes CDR1 SQVTM and CDR2 ANQGSEA. V was cut by 6 bases and J by 3 bases, with 7 bases left in between. This CDR3 comprises 11 residues. DNA for the CDR3: TGCAGCGTCACCCTTACAGATACGCAGTATTTT. Protein sequence: CSVTLTDTQYF.

The chain carries TRBV7-2 and TRBJ1-3; D is unclear. V lost 6 bases, J lost 0 bases, and 9 bases lay in between. Germline V gene data show CDR1 as SGHTA and CDR2 as FQGNSA. This CDR3 has 14 residues. CDR3 in amino acids: CASSLTPSGNTIYF. Written as DNA, the CDR3 is TGTGCCAGCAGTCTGACCCCCTCTGGAAACACCATATATTTT.

This clonotype was counted ten times or more. The chain joins TRBV5-1 to TRBJ1-2; TRBD1 matches at 7 bases. CDR3 size: 15 residues. Losses at the gene ends were 3 bases for V and 6 bases for J; bases not matched to a gene: 11. Per the germline V gene, CDR1 is SGHRS and CDR2 is YFSETQ. The CDR3 protein is CASSWDSIRGHGYTF. CDR3 nucleotides: TGCGCCAGCAGCTGGGACAGCATTCGGGGACATGGCTACACCTTC.